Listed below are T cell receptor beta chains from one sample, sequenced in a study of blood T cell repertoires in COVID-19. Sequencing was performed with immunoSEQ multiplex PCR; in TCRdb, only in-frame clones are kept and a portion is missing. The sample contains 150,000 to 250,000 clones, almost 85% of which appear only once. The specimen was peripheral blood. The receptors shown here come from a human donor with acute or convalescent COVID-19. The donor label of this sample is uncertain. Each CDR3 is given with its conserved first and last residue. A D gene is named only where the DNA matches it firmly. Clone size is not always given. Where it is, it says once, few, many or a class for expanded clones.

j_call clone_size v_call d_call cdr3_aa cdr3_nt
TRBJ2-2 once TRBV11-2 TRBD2 CASSLPRTSGRAGELFF TGTGCCAGCAGCTTACCCCGGACTAGCGGGAGGGCCGGGGAGCTGTTTTTT
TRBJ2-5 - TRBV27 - CASRTLQETQYF TGTGCCAGCAGGACTCTCCAAGAGACCCAGTACTTC
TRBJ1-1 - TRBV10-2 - CASSDRGLAEAFF TGCGCCAGCAGTGACAGGGGTCTGGCTGAAGCTTTCTTT
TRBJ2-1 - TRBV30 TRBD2 CAWSGQRGGNEQFF TGTGCCTGGAGTGGCCAGCGGGGGGGCAATGAGCAGTTCTTC
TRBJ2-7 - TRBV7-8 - CASSLRGSYEQYF TGTGCCAGCAGCCTCAGGGGCTCCTACGAGCAGTACTTC
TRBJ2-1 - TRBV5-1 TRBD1 CASSPGQGAHNEQFF TGCGCCAGCAGCCCAGGACAGGGGGCTCACAATGAGCAGTTCTTC
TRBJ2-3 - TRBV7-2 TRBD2 CASSLAGTSGSTDTQYF TGTGCCAGCAGCTTAGCGGGGACTAGCGGGAGCACAGATACGCAGTATTTT
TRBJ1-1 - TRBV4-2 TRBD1 CASSQKRTGLNDEAFF TGTGCCAGCAGCCAGAAAAGGACAGGGTTGAATGATGAAGCTTTCTTT
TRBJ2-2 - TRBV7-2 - CASSSRQAPGELFF TGTGCCAGCAGCTCAAGACAGGCACCCGGGGAGCTGTTTTTT
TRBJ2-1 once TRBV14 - CASPGTGSYNEQFF TGTGCCAGCCCCGGGACTGGATCCTACAATGAGCAGTTCTTC
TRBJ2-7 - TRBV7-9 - CASSSNAAWVEQYF TGTGCCAGCAGCTCCAACGCGGCTTGGGTCGAGCAGTACTTC
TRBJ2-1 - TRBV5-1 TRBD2 CASSVGTSGYNEQFF TGCGCCAGCAGCGTCGGGACTAGCGGATACAATGAGCAGTTCTTC
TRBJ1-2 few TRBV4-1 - CASSQVGRYGYTF TGCGCCAGCAGCCAAGTGGGCAGGTATGGCTACACCTTC
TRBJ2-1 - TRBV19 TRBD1 CASTIGQAFYNEQFF TGTGCCAGTACCATAGGACAGGCTTTCTACAATGAGCAGTTCTTC
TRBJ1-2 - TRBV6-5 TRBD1 CASRSLGGQGYGYTF TGTGCCAGCAGGTCTCTGGGGGGACAGGGTTATGGCTACACCTTC
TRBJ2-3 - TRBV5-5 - CASSPQGGTGTDTQYF TGTGCCAGCAGCCCCCAAGGCGGGACGGGCACAGATACGCAGTATTTT
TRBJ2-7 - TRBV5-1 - CASSLGYSYADYEQYF TGCGCCAGCAGCTTGGGGTACTCCTATGCTGACTACGAGCAGTACTTC
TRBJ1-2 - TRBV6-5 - CASSPSGSGLFTF TGTGCCAGCAGTCCCTCGGGTAGCGGGCTATTTACCTTC
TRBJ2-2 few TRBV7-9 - CASPYRENTGELFF TGTGCCAGCCCATACAGGGAAAACACCGGGGAGCTGTTTTTT
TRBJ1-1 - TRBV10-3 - CAISNSNEAFF TGTGCCATTTCAAACAGTAATGAAGCTTTCTTT
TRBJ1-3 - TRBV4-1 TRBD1 CASSQASTGAGNTIYF TGCGCCAGCAGCCAAGCGTCAACAGGGGCGGGAAACACCATATATTTT
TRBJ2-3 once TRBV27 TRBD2 CASSFGEGSGRAGTDTQYF TGTGCCAGCAGTTTTGGGGAGGGTAGCGGGAGGGCCGGCACAGATACGCAGTATTTT
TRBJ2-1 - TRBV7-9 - CASSLRRQGTINEQFF TGTGCCAGCAGCTTAAGGCGGCAGGGGACGATCAATGAGCAGTTCTTC
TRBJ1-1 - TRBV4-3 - CASSQNSQGYTEAFF TGCGCCAGCAGCCAAAACTCACAGGGATACACTGAAGCTTTCTTT
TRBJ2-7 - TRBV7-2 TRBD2 CASSIQSGVGYEQYF TGTGCCAGCAGCATTCAAAGCGGGGTGGGCTACGAGCAGTACTTC
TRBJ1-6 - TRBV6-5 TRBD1 CASNNRDSTSPLHF TGTGCCAGCAACAACCGGGACAGTACCTCACCCCTCCACTTT
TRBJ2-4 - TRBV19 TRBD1 CASSAGQGGNIQYF TGTGCCAGTAGTGCGGGACAGGGTGGGAACATTCAGTACTTC
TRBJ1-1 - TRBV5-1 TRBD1 CASTPPGQMNTEAFF TGCGCCAGCACGCCACCGGGACAGATGAACACTGAAGCTTTCTTT
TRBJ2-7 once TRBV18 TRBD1 CASSPIPVYGTGGKVIYEQYF TGTGCCAGCTCACCAATCCCAGTTTACGGGACAGGGGGCAAGGTGATCTACGAGCAGTACTTC
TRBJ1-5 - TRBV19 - CASTDRYRGSNQPQHF TGTGCCAGTACCGATCGATACCGGGGGAGCAATCAGCCCCAGCATTTT
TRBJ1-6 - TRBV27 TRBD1 CASSVIFGQGATMGNSPLHF TGTGCCAGCAGTGTTATCTTTGGACAGGGGGCGACGATGGGGAATTCACCCCTCCACTTT
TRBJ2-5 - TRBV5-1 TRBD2 CASSSGGAGKTQYF TGCGCCAGCAGTTCGGGAGGGGCCGGGAAGACCCAGTACTTC
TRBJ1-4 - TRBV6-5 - CASRTTGKTNEKLFF TGTGCCAGCAGAACAACAGGGAAGACTAATGAAAAACTGTTTTTT
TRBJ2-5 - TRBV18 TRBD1 CASSASSQGTGRRETQYF TGTGCCAGCTCAGCATCATCCCAGGGGACAGGTCGTCGGGAGACCCAGTACTTC
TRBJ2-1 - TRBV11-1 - CASSLDTGSNEQFF TGTGCCAGCAGCTTAGATACCGGTTCGAATGAGCAGTTCTTC
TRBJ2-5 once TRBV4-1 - CASSHGDSPPETQYF TGCGCCAGCAGCCACGGGGACTCCCCCCCGGAGACCCAGTACTTC
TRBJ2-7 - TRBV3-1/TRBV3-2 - CASSYLSGASSYEQYF TGTGCCAGCAGCTACCTTTCCGGCGCTAGCTCCTACGAGCAGTACTTC
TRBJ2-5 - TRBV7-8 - CASSTNRVAETQYF TGTGCCAGCAGCACAAACAGGGTGGCGGAGACCCAGTACTTC
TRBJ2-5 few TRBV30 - CAWSVGSETQYF TGTGCCTGGAGTGTCGGGTCAGAGACCCAGTACTTC
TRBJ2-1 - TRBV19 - CASSLLSGIGYNEQFF TGTGCCAGTAGTCTACTTAGCGGAATAGGATACAATGAGCAGTTCTTC
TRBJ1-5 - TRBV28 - CASIPGGNQPQHF TGTGCCAGCATACCCGGGGGAAATCAGCCCCAGCATTTT
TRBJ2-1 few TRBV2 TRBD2 CASRVGLAGVKEQFF TGTGCCAGCAGGGTCGGACTAGCGGGAGTTAAGGAGCAGTTCTTC
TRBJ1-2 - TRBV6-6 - CASTYTGFGYTF TGTGCCAGCACCTATACGGGTTTCGGCTACACCTTC
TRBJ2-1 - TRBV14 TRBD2 CASSLTSGSYNEQFF TGTGCCAGCAGCCTTACTAGCGGCTCCTACAATGAGCAGTTCTTC
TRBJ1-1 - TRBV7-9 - CASNKAGTEAFF TGTGCCAGCAACAAGGCGGGCACTGAAGCTTTCTTT
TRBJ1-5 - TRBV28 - CASSQIDRPQHF TGTGCCAGCAGTCAAATAGATAGGCCCCAGCATTTT
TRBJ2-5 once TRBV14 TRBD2 CASSQATSGTGTQYF TGTGCCAGCAGCCAGGCGACTAGCGGGACCGGGACCCAGTACTTC
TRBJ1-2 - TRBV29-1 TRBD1 CSVEDLDRGPYGYTF TGCAGCGTTGAAGACTTGGACAGGGGGCCCTATGGCTACACCTTC
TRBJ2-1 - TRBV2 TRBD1 CASSELTGSYYNEQFF TGTGCCAGCAGTGAATTGACAGGGTCCTACTACAATGAGCAGTTCTTC
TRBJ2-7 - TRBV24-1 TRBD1 CAASPSPGQGHEQYF TGTGCCGCCTCGCCATCCCCCGGACAGGGCCACGAGCAGTACTTC
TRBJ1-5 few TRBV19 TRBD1 CASSRDRAEISPQHF TGTGCCAGTAGTAGGGACAGGGCCGAAATCAGCCCCCAGCATTTT